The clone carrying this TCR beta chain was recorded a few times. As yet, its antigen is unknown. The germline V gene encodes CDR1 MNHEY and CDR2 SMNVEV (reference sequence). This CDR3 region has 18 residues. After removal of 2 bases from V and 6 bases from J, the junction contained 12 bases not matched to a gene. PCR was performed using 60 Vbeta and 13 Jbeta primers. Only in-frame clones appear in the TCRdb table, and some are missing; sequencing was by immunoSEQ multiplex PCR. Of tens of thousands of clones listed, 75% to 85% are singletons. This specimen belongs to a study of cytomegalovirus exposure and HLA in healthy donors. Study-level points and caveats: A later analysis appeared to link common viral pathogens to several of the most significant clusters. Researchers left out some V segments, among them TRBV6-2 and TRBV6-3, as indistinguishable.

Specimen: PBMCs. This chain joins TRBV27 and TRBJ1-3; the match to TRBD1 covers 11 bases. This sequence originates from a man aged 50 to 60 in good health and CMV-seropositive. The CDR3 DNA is TGTGCCAGCAGTTTAACCTCCCAGGGACAGGGGGTGATAAACACCATATATTTT. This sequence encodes CASSLTSQGQGVINTIYF.